The TCR beta chain described here comes from a study of T cells after posttransplantation cyclophosphamide (dated by TCRdb to about 2016). For the wider study: Using TRB sequencing, the study followed how the T cell repertoire reconstituted after myeloablative bone marrow transplantation in which posttransplantation cyclophosphamide served as GVHD prophylaxis. Samples from approximately 40 PTCy-treated patients and 15 to 20 related bone marrow donors of those patients were subjected to antigen receptor sequencing. Blood from all 30 or so PTCy patients with 1-year posttransplant specimens was subjected to TRB sequencing. Up to 3 additional blood samples from 2 to 5.2 years after transplant were also TRB-sequenced in 3 patients, as was pretransplant blood from several patients. Because TRA and TRB clonality correlated tightly in some 10 samples, the subsequent TCR analyses were limited to TRB only. Public TRB sequences were searched against a database of over 3,500 sequences associated with responses to pathogens, tumor antigens, self-antigens and alloantigens. What the study reported, not specific to this receptor: Donor-recipient similarity was low at 1-2 months but increased during the first year, and donor CD8+ memory clones often dominated later blood repertoires. Across about 40 patients, TRB clonality was highly associated with recipient CMV seropositivity and CMV reactivation, and diversity in PTCy patients was similar to diversity in CNI/methotrexate controls. The TRB repertoires of T cells infiltrating skin or GI tract showed only limited overlap with the TRB repertoires of T cells in blood.

TRB sequencing was run on genomic DNA with either the immunoSEQ assay at survey resolution or the hsTCRB kit. The source study handled its data this way. The immunoSEQ software handled the initial read processing, while the LymphoSeq R package was used for the repertoire analyses. Clonality was computed as 1 minus normalized Shannon entropy, and a Gini coefficient was also calculated for each TRB dataset. To infer phenotypes in unsorted samples, TRB sequences from sorted subsets of the recipient or donor were mapped onto unsorted samples from the same recipient. The source is immuneACCESS, and TCRdb retained only in-frame sequences with V and J called. Part of the clones is not carried over; for the studies checked, unresolved V genes explain less than half of this, and the remainder is unexplained. Clone size and V and J calls were adopted from that table, with D and trimming inferred from the DNA. Present in this sample are approximately 4,400 clones, 83% of which were seen just once. The biggest ten clones account for roughly 6.2% of the sample.

Germline trimming: 4 bases from V, 5 bases from J; junction bases outside gene matches: 9. Spanning cysteine to phenylalanine, the CDR3 consists of 15 amino acids. Only the CDR3 DNA stays, 45 bases, in frame from base 1. For CDR1 and CDR2, the germline V gene (reference sequence) lists SGHKS and YYEKEE. The treatment or condition label here, explained by the study, means: high-dose cyclophosphamide on days +3 and +4 as single-agent GVHD prophylaxis. PTCy patients received busulfan and fludarabine conditioning, a related or unrelated marrow graft, and cyclophosphamide on days +3 and +4. PTCy-treated patients were drawn from a prospective multi-institutional clinical trial. Peripheral blood and bone marrow mononuclear cells were isolated by Ficoll-Hypaque density centrifugation and were cryopreserved. FACS on a FACSAria II was used to sort CD4+ and CD8+ T cells, including the naive and memory subsets.

Comment on this clone: Its recognized antigen is unknown. It has no much larger one-base neighbor in the sample; base qualities were not kept.

Sample: CD4+ T cells sorted from blood, taken around 240 days after a stem cell transplant with posttransplant cyclophosphamide. The receptor was isolated from a male patient between 25 and 40 years old who received an allogeneic stem cell transplant from a related donor, was CMV-positive, and had no GVHD. Where a transplant has occurred, the graft donor may have supplied some of the T cells. The rearranged segments are TRBV5-5 and TRBJ2-7; 10 middle bases align to TRBD2. The nucleotides read TGTGCCAGCAGCCTTTTTAGCGGGGGGATCGACGAGCAGTACTTC. Protein translation: CASSLFSGGIDEQYF.